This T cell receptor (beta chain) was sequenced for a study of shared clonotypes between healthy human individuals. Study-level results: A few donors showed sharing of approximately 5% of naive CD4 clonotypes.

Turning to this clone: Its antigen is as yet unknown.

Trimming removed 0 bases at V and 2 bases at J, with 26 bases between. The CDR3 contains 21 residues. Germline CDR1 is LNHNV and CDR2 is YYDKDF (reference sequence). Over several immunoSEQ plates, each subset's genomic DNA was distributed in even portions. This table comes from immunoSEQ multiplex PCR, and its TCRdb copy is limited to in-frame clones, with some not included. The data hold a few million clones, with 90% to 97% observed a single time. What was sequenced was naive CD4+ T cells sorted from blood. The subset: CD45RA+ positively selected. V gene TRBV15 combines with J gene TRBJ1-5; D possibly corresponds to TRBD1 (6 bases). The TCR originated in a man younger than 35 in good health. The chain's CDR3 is CATSREDQGDIDFLGNQPQHF. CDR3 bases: TGTGCCACCAGCAGAGAAGACCAAGGGGACATTGATTTTTTAGGCAATCAGCCCCAGCATTTT.